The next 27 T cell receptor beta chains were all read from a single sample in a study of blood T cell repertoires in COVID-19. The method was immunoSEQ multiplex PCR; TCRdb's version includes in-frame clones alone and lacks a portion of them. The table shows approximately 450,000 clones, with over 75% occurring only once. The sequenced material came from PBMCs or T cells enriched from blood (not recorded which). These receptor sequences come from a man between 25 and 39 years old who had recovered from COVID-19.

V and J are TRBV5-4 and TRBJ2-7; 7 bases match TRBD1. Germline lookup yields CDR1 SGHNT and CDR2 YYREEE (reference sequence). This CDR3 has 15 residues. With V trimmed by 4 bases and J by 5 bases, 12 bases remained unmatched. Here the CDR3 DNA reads TGTGCCAGCAGCCTGACAGGGACGATACGCAACGAGCAGTACTTC. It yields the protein CASSLTGTIRNEQYF.

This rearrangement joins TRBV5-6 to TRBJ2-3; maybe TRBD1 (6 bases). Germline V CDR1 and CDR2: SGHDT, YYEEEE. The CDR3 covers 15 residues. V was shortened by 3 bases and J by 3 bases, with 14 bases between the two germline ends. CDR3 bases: TGTGCCAGCAGCTACCCGGGACAATTAACAGATACGCAGTATTTT. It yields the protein CASSYPGQLTDTQYF.

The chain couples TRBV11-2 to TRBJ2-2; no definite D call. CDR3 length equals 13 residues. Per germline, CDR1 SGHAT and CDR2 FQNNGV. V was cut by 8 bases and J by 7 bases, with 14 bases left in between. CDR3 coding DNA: TGTGCCAGCCGGAGCGACCGTGTCGGGGAGCTGTTTTTT. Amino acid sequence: CASRSDRVGELFF.

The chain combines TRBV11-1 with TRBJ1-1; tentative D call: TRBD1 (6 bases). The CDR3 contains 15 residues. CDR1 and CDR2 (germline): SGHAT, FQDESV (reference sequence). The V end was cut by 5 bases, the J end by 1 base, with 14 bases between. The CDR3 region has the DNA TGTGCCAGCAGCCGTTCCAGGACAGCGAACACTGAAGCTTTCTTT. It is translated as CASSRSRTANTEAFF.

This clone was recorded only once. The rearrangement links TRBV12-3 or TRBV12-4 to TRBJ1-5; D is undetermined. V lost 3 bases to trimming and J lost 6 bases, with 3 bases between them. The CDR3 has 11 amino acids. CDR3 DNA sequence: TGTGCCAGCAGTTTCAGTCAGCCCCAGCATTTT. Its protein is CASSFSQPQHF.

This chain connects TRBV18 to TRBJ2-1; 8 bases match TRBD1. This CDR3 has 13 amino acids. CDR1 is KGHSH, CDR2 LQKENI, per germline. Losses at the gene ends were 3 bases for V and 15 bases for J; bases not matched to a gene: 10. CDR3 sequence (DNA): TGTGCCAGCTCACCGGGACAGGACATAGGTGGGTTCTTC. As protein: CASSPGQDIGGFF.

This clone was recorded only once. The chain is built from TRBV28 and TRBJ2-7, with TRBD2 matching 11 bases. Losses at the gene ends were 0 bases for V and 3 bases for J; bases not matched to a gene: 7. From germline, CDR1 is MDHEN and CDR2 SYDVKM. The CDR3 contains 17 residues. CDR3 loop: CASSLWTSGTVFYEQYF. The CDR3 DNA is TGTGCCAGCAGTTTATGGACTAGCGGGACGGTGTTCTACGAGCAGTACTTC.

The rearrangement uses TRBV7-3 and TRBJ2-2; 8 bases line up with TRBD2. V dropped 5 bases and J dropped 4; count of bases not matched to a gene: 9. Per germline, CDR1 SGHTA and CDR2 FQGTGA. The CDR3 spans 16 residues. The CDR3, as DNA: TGTGCCAGCAGCCTACGCGGGACTAGTACCACCGGGGAGCTGTTTTTT. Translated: CASSLRGTSTTGELFF.

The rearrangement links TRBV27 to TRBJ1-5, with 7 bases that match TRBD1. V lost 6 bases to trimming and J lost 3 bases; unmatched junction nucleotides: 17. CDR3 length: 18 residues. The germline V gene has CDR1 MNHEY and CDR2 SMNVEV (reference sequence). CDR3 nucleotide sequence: TGTGCCAGCAGCCCAGCGCGTCTGACAGGGTGGGACAATCAGCCCCAGCATTTT. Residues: CASSPARLTGWDNQPQHF.

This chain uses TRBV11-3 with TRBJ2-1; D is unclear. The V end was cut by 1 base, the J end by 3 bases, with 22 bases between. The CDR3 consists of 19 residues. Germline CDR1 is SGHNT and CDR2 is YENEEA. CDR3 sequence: CASSLGSGIPLRNYNEQFF. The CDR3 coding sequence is TGTGCCAGCAGCTTAGGGTCCGGTATCCCTTTGAGGAACTACAATGAGCAGTTCTTC.

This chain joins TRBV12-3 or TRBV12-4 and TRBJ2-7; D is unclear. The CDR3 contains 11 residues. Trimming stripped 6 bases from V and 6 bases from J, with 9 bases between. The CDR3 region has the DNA TGTGCCAGCAGGTCTGGCCCCGAGCAGTACTTC. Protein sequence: CASRSGPEQYF.

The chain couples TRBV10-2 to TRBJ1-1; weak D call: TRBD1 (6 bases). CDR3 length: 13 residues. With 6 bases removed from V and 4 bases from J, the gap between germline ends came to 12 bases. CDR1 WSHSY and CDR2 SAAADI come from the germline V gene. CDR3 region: CASSGLGGTEAFF. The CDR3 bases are TGCGCCAGCAGCGGCCTAGGGGGCACTGAAGCTTTCTTT.

CDR3 sequence reads: CASSPRGTANTGELFF. The CDR3 DNA sequence: TGTGCCAGCAGCCCTCGCGGGACCGCGAACACCGGGGAGCTGTTTTTT. The chain carries TRBV7-3 and TRBJ2-2; possible D gene TRBD2, 6 bases. The length of the CDR3 is 16 residues. Per germline, CDR1 SGHTA and CDR2 FQGTGA. The germline V and J ends were trimmed by 5 bases and 0 bases, with 13 bases remaining between them.

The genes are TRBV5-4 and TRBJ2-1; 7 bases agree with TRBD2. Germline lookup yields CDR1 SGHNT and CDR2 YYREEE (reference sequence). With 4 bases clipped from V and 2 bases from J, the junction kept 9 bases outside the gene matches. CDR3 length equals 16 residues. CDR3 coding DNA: TGTGCCAGCAGCCTGGGAGGGAGTATCACCTACAATGAGCAGTTCTTC. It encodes CASSLGGSITYNEQFF.

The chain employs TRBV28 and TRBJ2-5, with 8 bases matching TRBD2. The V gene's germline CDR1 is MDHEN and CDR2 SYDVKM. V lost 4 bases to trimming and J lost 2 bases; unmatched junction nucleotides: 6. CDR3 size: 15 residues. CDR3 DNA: TGTGCCAGCAGTTCCAACGGGGGGGGGCAAGAGACCCAGTACTTC. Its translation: CASSSNGGGQETQYF. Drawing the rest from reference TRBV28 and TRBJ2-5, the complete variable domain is DVKVTQSSRYLVKRTGEKVFLECVQDMDHENMFWYRQDPGLGLRLIYFSYDVKMKEKGDIPEGYSVSREKKERFSLILESASTNQTSMYLCASSSNGGGQETQYFGPGTRLLVL.

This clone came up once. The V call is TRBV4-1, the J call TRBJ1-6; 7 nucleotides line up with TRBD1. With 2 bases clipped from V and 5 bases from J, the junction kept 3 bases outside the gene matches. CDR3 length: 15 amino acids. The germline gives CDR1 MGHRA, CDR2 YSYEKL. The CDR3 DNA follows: TGCGCCAGCAGCCAAAAGACAGGGAATAATTCACCCCTCCACTTT. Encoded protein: CASSQKTGNNSPLHF.

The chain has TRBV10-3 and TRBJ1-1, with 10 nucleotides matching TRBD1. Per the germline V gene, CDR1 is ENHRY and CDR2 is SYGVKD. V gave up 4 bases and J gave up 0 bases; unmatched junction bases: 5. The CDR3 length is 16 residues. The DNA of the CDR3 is TGTGCCATCAGTGGGAGGGACAGGGGACTGAACACTGAAGCTTTCTTT. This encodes CAISGRDRGLNTEAFF.

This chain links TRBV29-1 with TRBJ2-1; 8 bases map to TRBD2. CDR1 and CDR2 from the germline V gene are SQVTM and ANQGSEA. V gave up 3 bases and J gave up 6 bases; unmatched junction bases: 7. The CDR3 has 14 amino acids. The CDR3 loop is CSVEGLVAANEQFF. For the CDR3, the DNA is TGCAGCGTTGAGGGACTAGTTGCGGCCAATGAGCAGTTCTTC.

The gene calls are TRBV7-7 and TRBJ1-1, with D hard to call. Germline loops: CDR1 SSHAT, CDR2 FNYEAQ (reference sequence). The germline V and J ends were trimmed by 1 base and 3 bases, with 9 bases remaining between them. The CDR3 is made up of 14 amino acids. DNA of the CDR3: TGTGCCAGCAGCTTAGGCCCGGGAGACACTGAAGCTTTCTTT. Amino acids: CASSLGPGDTEAFF. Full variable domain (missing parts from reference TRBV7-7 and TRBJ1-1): GAGVSQSPRYKVTKRGQDVTLRCDPISSHATLYWYQQALGQGPEFLTYFNYEAQPDKSGLPSDRFSAERPEGSISTLTIQRTEQRDSAMYRCASSLGPGDTEAFFGQGTRLTVV.

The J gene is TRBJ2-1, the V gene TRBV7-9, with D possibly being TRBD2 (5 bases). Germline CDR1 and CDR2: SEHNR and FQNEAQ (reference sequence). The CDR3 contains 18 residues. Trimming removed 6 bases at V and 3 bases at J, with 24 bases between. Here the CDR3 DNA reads TGTGCCAGCAGAGCCCCAATGAAGCGCTCCGGGGTCTACAATGAGCAGTTCTTC. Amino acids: CASRAPMKRSGVYNEQFF.

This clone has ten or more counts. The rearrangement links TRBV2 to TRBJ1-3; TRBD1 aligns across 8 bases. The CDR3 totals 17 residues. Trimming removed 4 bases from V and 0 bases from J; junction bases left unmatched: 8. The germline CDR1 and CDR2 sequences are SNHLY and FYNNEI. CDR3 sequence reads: CASSVGPGGNSGNTIYF. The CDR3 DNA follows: TGTGCCAGCAGTGTCGGGCCAGGGGGCAACTCTGGAAACACCATATATTTT.

CDR3 DNA sequence: TGTGCCACCAGTGATCCTCTTAAACAGGGAGACGAGCAGTACTTC. Its translation: CATSDPLKQGDEQYF. The chain combines TRBV24-1 with TRBJ2-7; possibly TRBD1 for D (6 bases). Germline lookup yields CDR1 KGHDR and CDR2 SFDVKD. The V end lost 3 bases, the J end lost 5 bases, and 16 bases lay between the germline ends. This CDR3 is built from 15 residues.

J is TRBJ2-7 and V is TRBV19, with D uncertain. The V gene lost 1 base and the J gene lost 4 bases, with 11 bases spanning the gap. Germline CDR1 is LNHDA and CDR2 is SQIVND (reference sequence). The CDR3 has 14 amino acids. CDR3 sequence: CASSIVLNTYEQYF. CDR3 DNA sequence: TGTGCCAGTAGTATAGTACTAAATACTTACGAGCAGTACTTC.

As DNA, the CDR3 is TGTGCCAGCAGTCTAGACAGGTTCTACGAGCAGTACTTC. Its translation is CASSLDRFYEQYF. The J gene is TRBJ2-7, the V gene TRBV27, with D tentatively TRBD1 (6 bases). The CDR3 is 13 amino acids. V dropped 5 bases and J dropped 3 bases, with 11 bases sitting between them. Germline V gene lookup returns CDR1 MNHEY and CDR2 SMNVEV (reference sequence).

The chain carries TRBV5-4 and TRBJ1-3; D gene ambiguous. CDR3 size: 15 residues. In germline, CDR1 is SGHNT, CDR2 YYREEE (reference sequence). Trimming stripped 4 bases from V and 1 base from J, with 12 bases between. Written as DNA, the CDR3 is TGTGCCAGCAGCCGAGGAGGGATTTCTGGAAACACCATATATTTT. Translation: CASSRGGISGNTIYF.

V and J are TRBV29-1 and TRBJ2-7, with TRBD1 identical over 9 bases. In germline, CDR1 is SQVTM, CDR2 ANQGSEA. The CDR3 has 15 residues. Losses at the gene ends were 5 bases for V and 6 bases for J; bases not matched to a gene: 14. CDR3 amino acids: CSVRDRDRVFSEQYF. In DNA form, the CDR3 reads TGCAGCGTTAGGGACCGGGACAGGGTCTTCTCCGAGCAGTACTTC.

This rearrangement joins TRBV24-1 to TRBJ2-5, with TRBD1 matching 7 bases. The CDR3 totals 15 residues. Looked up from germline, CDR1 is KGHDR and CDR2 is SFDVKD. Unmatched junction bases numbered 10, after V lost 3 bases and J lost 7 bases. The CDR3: CATSDPTGARGTQYF. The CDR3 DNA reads TGTGCCACCAGTGATCCAACAGGGGCAAGGGGGACCCAGTACTTC.